This T cell receptor (beta chain) was recorded in a study of T cells in Graves' hyperthyroidism and ophthalmopathy. The study's findings and limits: Most thyroid-expanded clonotypes above 0.001 were also found in blood. Ophthalmopathy onset followed model prediction by a median roughly six months.

On this clonotype: Its specificity is unknown. One end of the junction varies from germline; a read error may be responsible.

CDR1 is SGHRS and CDR2 is YFSETQ in the germline V gene. This CDR3 spans 15 amino acids. The blood was taken when hyperthyroidism was first diagnosed, before any ophthalmopathy symptoms showed up. RNA transcripts yielded amplified TCR beta CDR3 regions. HTBI primers drove first-round RT-PCR of the TCR CDR3. TCRdb itself ran the multiplex PCR reads through MiXCR, one entry per CDR3 protein. The sample records around 700,000 distinct CDR3 sequences, around 19% being singletons. The chain has TRBV5-1 and TRBJ2-2; unclear D gene. This receptor was identified in a woman aged 50 to 60 with Graves' hyperthyroidism that later progressed to Graves' ophthalmopathy. The sample consisted of blood. CDR3 amino acids: CASSLTRMNPGELFF. DNA for the CDR3: TGCGCCAGCAGCTTGACCCGGATGAACCCCGGGGAGCTGTTTTTT.